The entry below gives a single T cell receptor (beta chain) sequence along with its context. What antigen it recognizes has not been identified. Qualities for individual bases were not recorded, and no much larger clone is one base off. This record belongs to a study of T cells in localized non-small cell lung cancer (dated by TCRdb to 2019 to 2021). With respect to the entire study: The study examined T cell repertoires in a few hundred patients with early-stage NSCLC and compared tumors with uninvolved tumor-adjacent lungs. The cohort was made up of 200 to 250 treatment-naive NSCLC patients whose localized lung tumors had been resected. A mean age of around 66 years was recorded for the NSCLC patients, of whom 129 were male and more than 85 were female. Beyond this particular receptor, the publication reports: Higher T cell density in blood was associated with longer overall survival, whereas higher clonality in adjacent lung was associated with shorter survival. Because multi-region sequencing of the tumors was not done, intratumor heterogeneity could not be ruled out. Because the study design was exploratory, TCR variables were selected using unadjusted p-values without false-discovery rate correction. Uninvolved tumor-adjacent lung showed the highest T cell clonality, higher than tumor, which suggests more focused antigenic responses in the uninvolved tumor-adjacent lung. A median of 57 of the top 100 tumor clones were detected in paired uninvolved adjacent lung, and 28 of these tumor clones were also found among the top 100 clones of the paired uninvolved adjacent lung.

The immunoSEQ Assay was used to sequence TCR beta CDR3 regions from DNA. In the source study's methods: To compute T cell density, TCR beta template counts were normalized to usable DNA, which was estimated by amplifying housekeeping genes. Using the preseqR package, richness was estimated by extrapolating to 120,000 templates for tissue samples and 400,000 templates for PBMC samples. Clonality was calculated as one minus Pielou's evenness. Differential abundance testing on productive amino-acid clonotypes, with a minimum total count of 5 and an alpha of 0.1, was used to identify tissue-enriched TCRs. Repertoire overlap between compartments was quantified with the Jaccard Index and Morisita Overlap Index. GLIPH clustered TCR beta CDR3s with public tetramer-defined viral CDR3s; viral motifs required at least three viral sequences plus V-gene enrichment. In TCRdb, the immuneACCESS table is reduced to in-frame sequences with V and J assigned. These tables do not hold every clone; where another copy was compared, an unresolved V gene accounts for under half, and the others remain unexplained. That table furnishes V, J and clone size, whereas the DNA furnished D and trimming. The sample table contains around 130,000 clones; only one count was recorded for about 90% of them. The ten largest clones take up 1.7% of the sample.

At diagnosis, peripheral blood, uninvolved tumor-adjacent lung and tumor were collected and were preserved as a mix of fresh-frozen and FFPE material. For TCR repertoire profiling, blood samples were analyzed as peripheral blood mononuclear cells. In the germline V gene, CDR1 corresponds to SGHAT and CDR2 to FQNNGV. Including cysteine and phenylalanine, the CDR3 has 16 amino acids. Only CDR3 DNA is held: 48 bases, read in frame from base 1. V ends up 5 bases short and J 3 bases short, with an unmatched junction base count of 13. Sequencing was performed on peripheral blood, taken before any cancer treatment. The receptor was derived from a female donor aged 60 or older with stage I lung adenocarcinoma. The rearranged chain carries TRBV11-2 and TRBJ2-7; the junction holds 7 bases that match TRBD2. The nucleotides read TGTGCCAGCAGCCCCACGGGGCGGGAGTATAACTACGAGCAGTACTTC. It translates to CASSPTGREYNYEQYF.